The subject of this entry is one T cell receptor beta chain. Its antigen is as yet unknown. A junction end diverges from the germline sequence, so it may reflect a read error. This entry belongs to a study of CD8+CD57+ T cells in acquired aplastic anemia. For the study at large: Isolated CD4+ and CD8+ cells, once sorted, yielded DNA averaging around 3.3 ug. Healthy donors averaged around 10 million reads for CD4+ cells. Broader study findings: Comparison of patients with controls identified roughly 30 shared CD8+ CDR3 sequences. A significant difference in CD8+ Simpson's diversity between patients and controls was not found.

This CDR3 has 15 amino acids. Germline CDR1 and CDR2: SGHRS and YFSETQ. TCR beta VDJ and CDR3 profiles were obtained from a genomic DNA template. One entry per CDR3 protein, called by TCRdb with MiXCR from the reads. Counted here are a few hundred thousand distinct CDR3 sequences, 30% to 40% occurring once; the ten biggest clones make up 1% to 1.3%. This TCR came from a human donor in good health, serving as a control. Specimen: sorted CD4+, CD8+, or CD8+CD57+ T cells (not recorded which) from PBMCs. The chain recombines TRBV5-1 with TRBJ2-3; TRBD1 matches at 7 bases. The CDR3 DNA sequence: TGCGCCAACAGCCCTCTGGGACAGCCCACAGATACGCAGTATTTT. Translated, it gives CANSPLGQPTDTQYF.